This T cell receptor beta chain appears in the sequencing data of a study of T cell responses to AZD1222 COVID-19 vaccine. The study, taken as a whole, reports: The donors showed a predominance of white British ancestry and of females, with possible underestimation of clonal diversity. Once two AZD1222 doses were given, Spike-specific TCR breadth and depth went up. Among those given AZD1222, only five or six were seropositive at baseline. Scientists sampled the repertoires only once the peak T cell response had passed.

The CDR3 sequence is 15 residues long. Germline CDR1 and CDR2: SGHAT and FQNNGV. Unmatched junction bases numbered 5, after V lost 0 bases and J lost 9 bases. TCRdb's table, derived via immunoSEQ multiplex PCR, lists solely in-frame clones and lacks some. The sample holds about 190,000 clones, around 94% seen once. This clone came up once. Its target is unknown. Sequencing used peripheral blood, obtained on day 0 of AZD1222 vaccination. This receptor was taken from an adult in good health. The chain joins TRBV11-2 to TRBJ2-1, with 10 bases lining up with TRBD2. The CDR3 region has the DNA TGTGCCAGCAGCTTAGAGAGTAGCGGGGGGAGTGAGCAGTTCTTC. It encodes CASSLESSGGSEQFF.